This is a list of T cell receptor beta chains from one sample in a study of shared clonotypes between healthy human individuals. Method: immunoSEQ multiplex PCR; TCRdb's copy keeps in-frame clones and lacks some. Of about 1 million clones in the sample, roughly 80% were seen once. Sequenced input: memory CD4+ T cells sorted from blood. These receptor sequences come from a young man in good health. CDR3s include the opening cysteine and the closing phenylalanine or tryptophan. Each record gives: D gene, J gene, V gene, clone size, CDR3 DNA, CDR3 protein. A D gene is named only where the DNA matches it firmly. The size of a clone is reported for some rows only, either as once, few or many, or as a class for expanded clones.

d_gene: .
j_gene: TRBJ2-7
v_gene: TRBV18
abundance: .
CDR3nt: TGTGCCAGCTCACCACCAAAGTCGCACGAGCAGTACTTC
CDR3aa: CASSPPKSHEQYF

d_gene: .
j_gene: TRBJ1-2
v_gene: TRBV5-6
abundance: few
CDR3nt: TGTGCCAGCAGCGGGCGGGGGGTCGGAGGCTACACCTTC
CDR3aa: CASSGRGVGGYTF

d_gene: .
j_gene: TRBJ2-7
v_gene: TRBV27
abundance: once
CDR3nt: TGTGCCAGCAGTGCCCGAGGAGGGCCCTTTAGCGAGCAGTACTTC
CDR3aa: CASSARGGPFSEQYF

d_gene: .
j_gene: TRBJ1-6
v_gene: TRBV28
abundance: few
CDR3nt: TGTGCCAGCACCCCGGGACTCCATAATTCACCCCTCCACTTT
CDR3aa: CASTPGLHNSPLHF

d_gene: TRBD2
j_gene: TRBJ2-5
v_gene: TRBV7-8
abundance: .
CDR3nt: TGTGCCAGCAGCTTACTTCCAGCGGGATACGCTCAAGAGACCCAGTACTTC
CDR3aa: CASSLLPAGYAQETQYF

d_gene: .
j_gene: TRBJ2-7
v_gene: TRBV6-5
abundance: .
CDR3nt: TGTGCCAGCAGTTACCTGGGGGGCTCCTACGAGCAGTACTTC
CDR3aa: CASSYLGGSYEQYF

d_gene: TRBD2
j_gene: TRBJ2-1
v_gene: TRBV10-1
abundance: .
CDR3nt: TGCGCCAGCAGTGAGTCGTTACCAGCGGGAGGGTTCTACAATGAGCAGTTCTTC
CDR3aa: CASSESLPAGGFYNEQFF

d_gene: .
j_gene: TRBJ2-3
v_gene: TRBV12-1
abundance: .
CDR3nt: TGTGCCGGAGGGGGGCCCGGGACAGATACGCAGTATTTT
CDR3aa: CAGGGPGTDTQYF

d_gene: TRBD1
j_gene: TRBJ2-7
v_gene: TRBV10-3
abundance: .
CDR3nt: TGTGCCATCAGTGAGGGGACAGGGGGAACCTACGAGCAGTACTTC
CDR3aa: CAISEGTGGTYEQYF

d_gene: TRBD2
j_gene: TRBJ2-1
v_gene: TRBV4-1
abundance: .
CDR3nt: TGCGCCAGCAGCCAAGATAGGGGGACTAGCGGGCGCCTTGGGCAGTTCTTC
CDR3aa: CASSQDRGTSGRLGQFF

d_gene: TRBD2
j_gene: TRBJ2-5
v_gene: TRBV30
abundance: .
CDR3nt: TGTGCCTGGAGTGTAGGGCTAGCGGGGGGAGAGGAGACCCAGTACTTC
CDR3aa: CAWSVGLAGGEETQYF

d_gene: .
j_gene: TRBJ2-3
v_gene: TRBV12-5
abundance: .
CDR3nt: TGTGCTAGTGGTGACGGCCAGTTAATCACAGATACGCAGTATTTT
CDR3aa: CASGDGQLITDTQYF

d_gene: TRBD2
j_gene: TRBJ2-3
v_gene: TRBV6-1
abundance: once
CDR3nt: TGTGCCAGCAGACTAGCGGGAGGGAGGGCAGATACGCAGTATTTT
CDR3aa: CASRLAGGRADTQYF

d_gene: .
j_gene: TRBJ1-2
v_gene: TRBV18
abundance: .
CDR3nt: TGTGCCAGCAAGAACGGGGCGCGGTCTAACTATGGCTACACCTTC
CDR3aa: CASKNGARSNYGYTF

d_gene: TRBD1
j_gene: TRBJ2-2
v_gene: TRBV2
abundance: .
CDR3nt: TGTGCCAGCAGTTTAATCGGACAGGGGTGGAACACCGGGGAGCTGTTTTTT
CDR3aa: CASSLIGQGWNTGELFF

d_gene: .
j_gene: TRBJ1-1
v_gene: TRBV29-1
abundance: .
CDR3nt: TGCAGCGTTGAAGCTCAGACCCTTATCCCTGAAGCTTTCTTT
CDR3aa: CSVEAQTLIPEAFF

d_gene: TRBD1
j_gene: TRBJ1-6
v_gene: TRBV5-4
abundance: .
CDR3nt: TGTGCCAGCAGCCCATTTTCCGGGACAGTGGTTTCACCCCTCCACTTT
CDR3aa: CASSPFSGTVVSPLHF

d_gene: TRBD1
j_gene: TRBJ1-2
v_gene: TRBV2
abundance: .
CDR3nt: TGTGCCAGCAGTTATGACAGGGTGGGAGGCTACACCTTC
CDR3aa: CASSYDRVGGYTF

d_gene: .
j_gene: TRBJ2-3
v_gene: TRBV6-6
abundance: .
CDR3nt: TGTGCCAGCAGTTGGGCGACAGGGACTAGCACAGATACGCAGTATTTT
CDR3aa: CASSWATGTSTDTQYF

d_gene: .
j_gene: TRBJ2-2
v_gene: TRBV19
abundance: .
CDR3nt: TGTGCCAGTAGGGACAGAACCGGGGAGCTGTTTTTT
CDR3aa: CASRDRTGELFF

d_gene: .
j_gene: TRBJ1-1
v_gene: TRBV2
abundance: .
CDR3nt: TGTGCCAGCAGTGAAGGCGGCACTGAAGCTTTCTTT
CDR3aa: CASSEGGTEAFF

d_gene: .
j_gene: TRBJ2-1
v_gene: TRBV25-1
abundance: .
CDR3nt: TGTGCCAGCAGTGAATCGGGGGTTAACTCCTACAATGAGCAGTTCTTC
CDR3aa: CASSESGVNSYNEQFF

d_gene: .
j_gene: TRBJ2-2
v_gene: TRBV5-4
abundance: few
CDR3nt: TGTGCCAGCAGCTGGACAGATTCCGGGGAGCTGTTTTTT
CDR3aa: CASSWTDSGELFF

d_gene: TRBD2
j_gene: TRBJ2-3
v_gene: TRBV10-2
abundance: .
CDR3nt: TGCGCCAGCAGTGAGGGAGGGACTACAACAGTTATTTTT
CDR3aa: CASSEGGTTTVIF

d_gene: TRBD1
j_gene: TRBJ1-2
v_gene: TRBV12-5
abundance: .
CDR3nt: TGTGCTAGTGGCGGACAGGGGATGGCGGTTGCTATACAAGACGGCTACACCTTC
CDR3aa: CASGGQGMAVAIQDGYTF

d_gene: TRBD2
j_gene: TRBJ2-7
v_gene: TRBV14
abundance: .
CDR3nt: TGTGCCAGCAGCCTGAGGGAGGGACCCTTTTGGGAGCAGTACTTC
CDR3aa: CASSLREGPFWEQYF

d_gene: TRBD2
j_gene: TRBJ2-1
v_gene: TRBV7-2
abundance: .
CDR3nt: TGTGCCAGCAGGGGGGGACTAGCGAGCTACAATGAGCAGTTCTTC
CDR3aa: CASRGGLASYNEQFF

d_gene: .
j_gene: TRBJ1-2
v_gene: TRBV7-3
abundance: .
CDR3nt: TGTGCCAGCAGTAAGACAGTCTCTAACTATGGCTACACCTTC
CDR3aa: CASSKTVSNYGYTF

d_gene: TRBD1
j_gene: TRBJ1-1
v_gene: TRBV18
abundance: .
CDR3nt: TGTGCCAGCTCAGGACAGGGGGCAATAGGGTACACTGAAGCTTTCTTT
CDR3aa: CASSGQGAIGYTEAFF

d_gene: TRBD1
j_gene: TRBJ1-2
v_gene: TRBV4-1
abundance: once
CDR3nt: TGCGCCAGCAGCCTCACCGGGACAGAGACTAACTATGGCTACACCTTC
CDR3aa: CASSLTGTETNYGYTF

d_gene: TRBD1
j_gene: TRBJ2-7
v_gene: TRBV27
abundance: .
CDR3nt: TGTGCCAGCAGGGACAGGGGCGGGTACGAGCAGTACTTC
CDR3aa: CASRDRGGYEQYF

d_gene: .
j_gene: TRBJ2-4
v_gene: TRBV6-1
abundance: .
CDR3nt: TGTGCCAGCAGTGAAGTCCCTGCAGGGGAGAAGGTAGCCAAAAACATTCAGTACTTC
CDR3aa: CASSEVPAGEKVAKNIQYF

d_gene: .
j_gene: TRBJ1-2
v_gene: TRBV7-2
abundance: .
CDR3nt: TGTGCCAGCAGCTTAGGGAATAACTATGGCTACACCTTC
CDR3aa: CASSLGNNYGYTF

d_gene: TRBD2
j_gene: TRBJ2-7
v_gene: TRBV13
abundance: .
CDR3nt: TGTGCCAGCAGCTTAGGAGGGGAGGGTGCGGGAGCTGTTCTCGAGCAGTACTTC
CDR3aa: CASSLGGEGAGAVLEQYF

d_gene: TRBD1
j_gene: TRBJ2-2
v_gene: TRBV28
abundance: .
CDR3nt: TGTGCCAGCAGCCTTCGACAGGGTAACACCGGGGAGCTGTTTTTT
CDR3aa: CASSLRQGNTGELFF

d_gene: .
j_gene: TRBJ2-1
v_gene: TRBV5-6
abundance: .
CDR3nt: TGTGCCAGCAGCTCCGGACTGGGCTCCTACAATGAGCAGTTCTTC
CDR3aa: CASSSGLGSYNEQFF

d_gene: TRBD2
j_gene: TRBJ2-3
v_gene: TRBV5-4
abundance: .
CDR3nt: TGTGCCAGCAGCTTGGATGGGGGAGGGACAGATACGCAGTATTTT
CDR3aa: CASSLDGGGTDTQYF